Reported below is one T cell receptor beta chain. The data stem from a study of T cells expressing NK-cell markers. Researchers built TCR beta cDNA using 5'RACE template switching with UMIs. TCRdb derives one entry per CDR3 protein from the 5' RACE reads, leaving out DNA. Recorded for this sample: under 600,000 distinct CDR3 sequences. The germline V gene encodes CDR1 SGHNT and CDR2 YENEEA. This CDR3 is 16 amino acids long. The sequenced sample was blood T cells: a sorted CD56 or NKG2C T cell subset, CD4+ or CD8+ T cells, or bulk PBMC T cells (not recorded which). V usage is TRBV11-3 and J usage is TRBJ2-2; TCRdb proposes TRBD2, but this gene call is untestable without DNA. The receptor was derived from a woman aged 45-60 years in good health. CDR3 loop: CASATSGRANTGELFF.